Each of the 32 T cell receptor beta chains below was sequenced from the same sample in a study of preoperative IRX-2 immunotherapy in early breast cancer. Treatment given: preoperative locoregional IRX-2 cytokine immunotherapy. The assay was immunoSEQ multiplex PCR, and TCRdb's table has in-frame clones only and misses some. The sample records roughly 34,000 clones, roughly 86% being singletons. Specimen: tumor tissue, collected after IRX-2 immunotherapy. These TCRs come from a human donor with breast cancer.

This chain uses TRBV10-3 with TRBJ1-2, with TRBD1 as a possible D gene (6 bases). Germline CDR1 ENHRY, CDR2 SYGVKD. V lost 0 bases and J 6 bases, leaving 14 bases between the germline ends. CDR3 size: 15 residues. This CDR3 is CAISESTWGAHGYTF. In DNA form, the CDR3 reads TGTGCCATCAGTGAGTCGACATGGGGGGCTCATGGCTACACCTTC.

As concerns this clone: The junction shows a germline mismatch at one end, possibly a read error. J is TRBJ2-1 and V is TRBV6-4; D is unclear. CDR3 length: 14 residues. Germline CDR1 MRHNA, CDR2 SNTAGT. CDR3 amino acids: CASSYSRLLNEQFF. Here the CDR3 DNA reads TGTGCCAGCAGTTACTCGAGACTCCTGAATGAGCAGTTCTTC.

The chain joins TRBV15 to TRBJ2-7; possible D gene TRBD2, 6 bases. Trimming removed 2 bases at V and 3 bases at J, with 14 bases between. The germline gives CDR1 LNHNV, CDR2 YYDKDF (reference sequence). The CDR3 loop spans 15 amino acids. The CDR3 DNA reads as TGTGCCACCAGCAGAACGGGAGTAGCAGTCTACGAGCAGTACTTC. This translates into CATSRTGVAVYEQYF.

The V call is TRBV11-3, the J call TRBJ1-1, with 9 bases aligning to TRBD1. The CDR3 is 19 residues long. Germline trimming cut 5 bases from V and 2 bases from J; bases unmatched to any gene: 18. Germline V gene sequence: CDR1 SGHNT, CDR2 YENEEA. The CDR3 spells CASSEEALTGTGLNTEAFF. The DNA of the CDR3 is TGTGCCAGCAGCGAAGAGGCGCTAACTGGGACAGGGCTAAACACTGAAGCTTTCTTT.

The genes are TRBV10-2 and TRBJ2-7; a weak D match, TRBD2 (6 bases). The V end lost 6 bases, the J end lost 2 bases, and 11 bases lay between the germline ends. The V gene's germline CDR1 is WSHSY and CDR2 SAAADI. The CDR3 is 13 residues long. Here the CDR3 reads CASRPGTAYEQYF. CDR3 DNA sequence: TGCGCCAGCAGGCCGGGGACTGCCTACGAGCAGTACTTC.

The CDR3 coding sequence is TGTGCCAGCAGCCCCCAGCTGGGCAATTCACCCCTCCACTTT. Protein product: CASSPQLGNSPLHF. V is TRBV28 and J is TRBJ1-6; D is uncertain. The CDR3 contains 14 residues. Germline V gene data show CDR1 as MDHEN and CDR2 as SYDVKM. V was clipped by 6 bases and J by 7 bases, with 13 bases between them.

This chain uses TRBV6-8 with TRBJ2-3; tentatively, D is TRBD1 (5 bases). Trimming took 7 bases from V and 2 from J, leaving 16 bases between them. Germline-derived CDR1 and CDR2 are MNHGY and SAAAGT. The CDR3 has 15 amino acids. CDR3 sequence: CASTPSRVDTDTQYF. The CDR3 region has the DNA TGTGCCAGCACACCGTCCAGGGTCGACACAGATACGCAGTATTTT.

V is TRBV6-8 and J is TRBJ1-4; possibly TRBD1 for D (5 bases). This CDR3 has 16 amino acids. Germline CDR1 is MNHGY and CDR2 is SAAAGT. V lost 2 bases and J lost 0, with 10 bases in between. The CDR3 bases are TGTGCCAGCAGTTACACACAGGTCGCAACTAATGAAAAACTGTTTTTT. Amino acid sequence: CASSYTQVATNEKLFF.

J is TRBJ2-1 and V is TRBV5-1; 14 bases line up with TRBD2. CDR1 SGHRS and CDR2 YFSETQ come from the germline V gene. V shed 4 bases and J 4 bases; nucleotides not matched to a gene: 4. This CDR3 has 16 amino acids. The DNA for the CDR3 is TGCGCCAGCAGCCTCGGGACTAGCGGGAGTTACAATGAGCAGTTCTTC. Protein product: CASSLGTSGSYNEQFF.

The chain carries TRBV11-3 and TRBJ1-1; possible D gene TRBD1, 6 bases. Germline V gives CDR1 SGHNT, CDR2 YENEEA. The V and J ends lost 3 bases and 7 bases respectively, with 18 bases between them. There are 15 residues in the CDR3. The DNA of the CDR3 is TGTGCCAGCAGCTTGGCGTCGGACAGAACCGATGAAGCTTTCTTT. Its protein is CASSLASDRTDEAFF.

The J gene is TRBJ2-5, the V gene TRBV7-1; either TRBD1 or TRBD2 may supply D (5 bases each). TRBV7-1 is placed among ORFs of uncertain function. The CDR3 sequence is 16 residues long. V lost 5 bases and J 2 bases, leaving 18 bases between the germline ends. CDR3: CASSQPGYWGQETQYF. Here the CDR3 DNA reads TGTGCCAGCAGCCAACCCGGGTATTGGGGGCAAGAGACCCAGTACTTC.

The rearrangement joins TRBV19 to TRBJ1-3; D remains unclear. CDR3 length equals 15 residues. Trimming stripped 3 bases from V and 0 bases from J, with 9 bases between. Per germline, CDR1 LNHDA and CDR2 SQIVND (reference sequence). CDR3 sequence: CASSMWGSSGNTIYF. The DNA of the CDR3 is TGTGCCAGTAGTATGTGGGGTTCCTCTGGAAACACCATATATTTT. The full variable domain, in which reference TRBV19 and TRBJ1-3 provide the parts outside the CDR3, is DGGITQSPKYLFRKEGQNVTLSCEQNLNHDAMYWYRQDPGQGLRLIYYSQIVNDFQKGDIAEGYSVSREKKESFPLTVTSAQKNPTAFYLCASSMWGSSGNTIYFGEGSWLTVV.

The chain couples TRBV7-7 to TRBJ1-3; possible D gene TRBD1, 6 bases. V lost 5 bases to trimming and J lost 2 bases, with 28 bases between them. Germline CDR1 SSHAT, CDR2 FNYEAQ (reference sequence). The CDR3 runs to 20 residues. Written as DNA, the CDR3 is TGTGCCAGCAGCCAAGACCCGACCGGGACAACCTCAACGGCTGGAAACACCATATATTTT. It is translated as CASSQDPTGTTSTAGNTIYF.

The chain combines TRBV6-8 with TRBJ1-2; 7 nucleotides match TRBD1. Germline V gene lookup returns CDR1 MNHGY and CDR2 SAAAGT. The CDR3 contains 14 residues. V was clipped by 10 bases and J by 2 bases; unmatched bases: 10. The CDR3, as DNA: TGTGCCATCACCGAAAGGGGGCTAAACTATGGCTACACCTTC. Residues: CAITERGLNYGYTF.

The V gene is TRBV19, the J gene TRBJ2-2, with 12 bases fitting TRBD1. CDR3 size: 15 residues. Germline V gene sequence: CDR1 LNHDA, CDR2 SQIVND (reference sequence). V was clipped by 6 bases and J by 5 bases; unmatched bases: 4. The CDR3 nucleotides read TGTGCCAGTAGGGGACAGGGGGCGCGGACCGGGGAGCTGTTTTTT. Protein: CASRGQGARTGELFF.

A few counts support this clone. The chain couples TRBV11-3 to TRBJ1-4, with 8 bases matching TRBD1. The CDR3 runs 18 residues. Looked up from germline, CDR1 is SGHNT and CDR2 is YENEEA. V shed 5 bases and J 0 bases; nucleotides not matched to a gene: 11. CDR3 protein: CASSLSRTGTATNEKLFF. Written as DNA, the CDR3 is TGTGCCAGCAGCCTCTCTAGGACAGGGACGGCAACTAATGAAAAACTGTTTTTT.

This clone has a single count. The chain employs TRBV18 and TRBJ1-1; weak D call: TRBD1 (6 bases). Germline V gene data show CDR1 as KGHSH and CDR2 as LQKENI. V gave up 3 bases and J gave up 0 bases, with 8 bases separating them. The CDR3 runs to 14 residues. The chain's CDR3 is CASSPDRMNTEAFF. Written as DNA, the CDR3 is TGTGCCAGCTCACCGGACAGAATGAACACTGAAGCTTTCTTT.

The chain couples TRBV30 to TRBJ1-2; TRBD1 matches 9 bases. The junction had 7 bases not matched to a gene; V was cut back by 3 bases and J by 8 bases. Germline assignment: CDR1 GTSNPN and CDR2 SVGIG (reference sequence). There are 13 residues in the CDR3. In nucleotides, the CDR3 is TGTGCCTGGAGCCCGGGACAGGGAAGCGGCTACACCTTC. It codes for CAWSPGQGSGYTF.

This rearrangement joins TRBV28 to TRBJ1-1; the D is unclear. The CDR3 spans 13 residues. The V end was cut by 7 bases, the J end by 0 bases, with 9 bases between. The germline V gene encodes CDR1 MDHEN and CDR2 SYDVKM. The CDR3 protein is CASTRSVNTEAFF. The DNA of the CDR3 is TGTGCCAGCACCCGGAGTGTGAACACTGAAGCTTTCTTT.

The V gene is TRBV11-3, the J gene TRBJ1-1, with TRBD1 identical over 8 bases. With V trimmed by 4 bases and J by 0 bases, 7 bases remained unmatched. Germline CDR1 reads SGHNT; CDR2 reads YENEEA. The CDR3 extends over 16 amino acids. The CDR3 region is CASSSLGDRMNTEAFF. For the CDR3, the DNA is TGTGCCAGCAGCTCCTTGGGGGACAGGATGAACACTGAAGCTTTCTTT. The entire variable domain, with the rest obtained from reference TRBV11-3 and TRBJ1-1, is as follows: EAGVVQSPRYKIIEKKQPVAFWCNPISGHNTLYWYLQNLGQGPELLIRYENEEAVDDSQLPKDRFSAERLKGVDSTLKIQPAELGDSAVYLCASSSLGDRMNTEAFFGQGTRLTVV.

The V and J genes are TRBV5-1 and TRBJ2-3, with D maybe TRBD1 (6 bases). Germline-derived CDR1 and CDR2 are SGHRS and YFSETQ. The V gene lost 3 bases and the J gene lost 0 bases, with 11 bases spanning the gap. The CDR3 has 15 residues. CDR3 sequence: CASSSQGASTDTQYF. The CDR3 coding sequence is TGCGCCAGCAGCTCACAGGGAGCTAGCACAGATACGCAGTATTTT.

This chain connects TRBV18 to TRBJ1-4; unclear D gene. Trimming cost V 3 bases and J 10 bases, with 9 bases left between them. The CDR3 runs to 12 residues. CDR1 and CDR2 from the germline V gene are KGHSH and LQKENI. CDR3 sequence reads: CASSPYDGKLFF. The CDR3 DNA is TGTGCCAGCTCACCCTATGATGGAAAACTGTTTTTT.

This clone was seen a few times. V usage is TRBV11-3 and J usage is TRBJ1-1; possible D gene TRBD1, 5 bases. V was shortened by 5 bases and J by 4 bases, with 17 bases between the two germline ends. The germline CDR1 and CDR2 sequences are SGHNT and YENEEA. This CDR3 is 15 amino acids long. Here the CDR3 DNA reads TGTGCCAGCAGCCGAGCTTCCGGAGGGGTCACTGAAGCTTTCTTT. Amino acid sequence: CASSRASGGVTEAFF. Using reference TRBV11-3 and TRBJ1-1 for the parts outside the CDR3, the full variable domain is EAGVVQSPRYKIIEKKQPVAFWCNPISGHNTLYWYLQNLGQGPELLIRYENEEAVDDSQLPKDRFSAERLKGVDSTLKIQPAELGDSAVYLCASSRASGGVTEAFFGQGTRLTVV.

The genes are TRBV18 and TRBJ1-1, with 8 bases that match TRBD1. This CDR3 is built from 15 residues. Looked up from germline, CDR1 is KGHSH and CDR2 is LQKENI. The trim removed 2 bases at V and 5 bases at J, leaving 7 bases unmatched. CDR3 sequence reads: CASSPGQGARTEAFF. The DNA of the CDR3 is TGTGCCAGCTCACCAGGGCAGGGGGCGAGGACTGAAGCTTTCTTT.

The chain has TRBV5-1 and TRBJ2-2; 11 bases line up with TRBD2. This CDR3 comprises 17 residues. Germline-derived CDR1 and CDR2 are SGHRS and YFSETQ. V lost 1 base to trimming and J lost 5 bases; unmatched junction nucleotides: 7. CDR3 amino acids: CASSLRLAGSGTGELFF. The CDR3, as DNA: TGCGCCAGCAGCTTGAGACTAGCGGGGTCGGGGACCGGGGAGCTGTTTTTT.

The rearrangement links TRBV29-1 to TRBJ1-1; a weak D match, TRBD1 (6 bases). V lost 7 bases and J 1 base, leaving 10 bases between the germline ends. CDR3 length: 12 residues. CDR1 and CDR2 (germline): SQVTM, ANQGSEA. The CDR3 loop is CSALDRNTEAFF. The CDR3 bases are TGCAGCGCCTTGGACAGGAACACTGAAGCTTTCTTT.

The V gene is TRBV30, the J gene TRBJ1-5, with 10 bases that match TRBD1. CDR3 size: 15 residues. V was pared by 2 bases and J by 6 bases, with 7 bases of the junction left unmatched. Germline V CDR1 and CDR2: GTSNPN, SVGIG (reference sequence). This CDR3 reads CAWSPGQGVSQPQHF. As DNA, the CDR3 is TGTGCCTGGAGTCCCGGACAGGGGGTAAGTCAGCCCCAGCATTTT.

The sample holds one count of this clone. J is TRBJ1-2 and V is TRBV11-1, with 8 bases aligning to TRBD1. Germline V CDR1 and CDR2: SGHAT, FQDESV (reference sequence). Trimming took 5 bases from V and 4 from J; bases not matched to a gene: 12. The CDR3 is made up of 16 amino acids. CDR3 in amino acids: CASSQAAQGVIYGYTF. CDR3 nucleotide sequence: TGTGCCAGCAGCCAAGCTGCACAGGGGGTGATCTATGGCTACACCTTC.

This clone has only one observation. CDR3 residues: CASRYGTAESSYNSPLHF. In DNA, the CDR3 is TGTGCCAGCAGGTACGGGACAGCCGAGAGCTCCTATAATTCACCCCTCCACTTT. The chain employs TRBV6-8 and TRBJ1-6, with TRBD1 identical over 7 bases. This CDR3 is built from 18 residues. J was trimmed by 0 bases and V by 6 bases; bases with no gene match: 11. From germline, CDR1 is MNHGY and CDR2 SAAAGT.

This chain connects TRBV28 to TRBJ1-4; the match to TRBD1 covers 7 bases. The CDR3 is made up of 14 amino acids. The J segment lost 5 bases and the V segment lost 6 bases, leaving 6 bases of the junction unmatched. Looked up from germline, CDR1 is MDHEN and CDR2 is SYDVKM. CDR3 in amino acids: CASRRTGQNEKLFF. The DNA for the CDR3 is TGTGCCAGCAGACGGACAGGTCAAAATGAAAAACTGTTTTTT.

The chain carries TRBV19 and TRBJ1-2; D unclear. The ends were cut back, 1 base at V and 0 bases at J, with 9 bases in the middle. CDR1 LNHDA and CDR2 SQIVND come from the germline V gene (reference sequence). CDR3 length: 15 residues. CDR3: CASSIVSGANYGYTF. The CDR3, as DNA: TGTGCCAGTAGTATAGTGTCAGGTGCTAACTATGGCTACACCTTC. The entire variable domain, with the rest obtained from reference TRBV19 and TRBJ1-2, is as follows: DGGITQSPKYLFRKEGQNVTLSCEQNLNHDAMYWYRQDPGQGLRLIYYSQIVNDFQKGDIAEGYSVSREKKESFPLTVTSAQKNPTAFYLCASSIVSGANYGYTFGSGTRLTVV.

This rearrangement joins TRBV28 to TRBJ2-5, with D possibly being TRBD1 (7 bases). This CDR3 has 14 amino acids. V gave up 5 bases and J gave up 7 bases, with 17 bases separating them. Germline lookup yields CDR1 MDHEN and CDR2 SYDVKM. CDR3 DNA: TGTGCCAGCAGTCTCCAGGGGGGCCGGGGGACCCAGTACTTC. Translation: CASSLQGGRGTQYF.